This T cell receptor (beta chain) is drawn from a study of Ad26.COV2.S vaccination and SARS-CoV-2 variants. Study-level background: Once or twice, 56 days apart, Ad26.COV2.S was delivered intramuscularly. General study points: Breadth measured for non-spike TCRs was similar across vaccine and placebo recipients. Measurements of TCR breadth and depth may have given underestimates of the total T cell responses.

The treatment was: over 15 received Ad26.COV2.S at low or high dose, single or two shots; about 5 received placebo; per-sample allocation not given. Following the first vaccine or placebo injection, samples were taken on day 63. Boston provided a donor who was an adult aged 18-55 years. The method was immunoSEQ multiplex PCR; TCRdb's version includes in-frame clones alone and lacks a portion of them. This table has under 250,000 clones, around 85% appearing once. The V gene's germline CDR1 is MNHNY and CDR2 SVGAGI (reference sequence). This CDR3 contains 19 residues. J lost 8 bases, V lost 5 bases, and 20 bases had no gene match. About this clone itself: Its cognate antigen is unknown.

This receptor was identified in a person aged 18 to 59 who received the Ad26.COV2.S COVID-19 vaccine or a placebo. This rearrangement joins TRBV6-6 to TRBJ1-4; TRBD1 matches at 10 bases. This specimen was peripheral blood, taken in a trial of Ad26.COV2.S vaccine versus placebo. The CDR3 protein is CASSPAPGQGIKAGEKLFF. Here the CDR3 DNA reads TGTGCCAGCAGTCCTGCTCCGGGACAGGGGATTAAGGCGGGCGAAAAACTGTTTTTT.